Listed below are T cell receptor beta chains from one sample, sequenced in a study of blood T cell repertoires in COVID-19. Method: immunoSEQ multiplex PCR; TCRdb's copy keeps in-frame clones and lacks some. This sample has fewer than 85,000 clones; 85% to 90% occur once, and the top ten carry roughly 8%. The specimen sequenced was peripheral blood. Receptors were obtained from a man aged 50 to 59 with active COVID-19. Both conserved end residues are part of each CDR3. The order of the fields is CDR3 length, V gene, clone size, D gene, J gene, CDR3 protein, CDR3 DNA. D genes are given only for firm matches. Not every row has a clone size; where given, it reads once, few, many or a size class.

12	TRBV11-2	-	TRBD1	TRBJ2-5	CASIQGQETQYF	TGTGCCAGCATACAGGGGCAAGAGACCCAGTACTTC
12	TRBV28	-	-	TRBJ1-1	CASSSGGHEAFF	TGTGCCAGCAGTTCGGGAGGGCATGAAGCTTTCTTT
11	TRBV20-1	-	-	TRBJ2-7	CSARSGGEQYF	TGCAGTGCTAGGAGCGGAGGCGAGCAGTACTTC
15	TRBV7-9	-	TRBD1	TRBJ1-1	CASSPTDRGDTEAFF	TGTGCCAGCAGCCCAACCGACAGGGGTGACACTGAAGCTTTCTTT
13	TRBV28	-	-	TRBJ1-2	CASSLKQDYGYTF	TGTGCCAGCAGTTTAAAGCAGGACTATGGCTACACCTTC
14	TRBV24-1	-	TRBD1	TRBJ2-7	CATSPGGSSYEQYF	TGTGCCACCAGCCCAGGGGGAAGCTCCTACGAGCAGTACTTC
14	TRBV5-1	few	TRBD1	TRBJ1-1	CASSLTGGNPEAFF	TGCGCCAGCAGCCTGACAGGGGGCAATCCTGAAGCTTTCTTT
17	TRBV24-1	once	TRBD2	TRBJ2-1	CATSGPRREGRINEQFF	TGTGCCACCAGTGGCCCCAGGCGGGAGGGCCGGATAAATGAGCAGTTCTTC
16	TRBV6-1	-	-	TRBJ2-7	CASSESRQGYPYEQYF	TGTGCCAGCAGTGAAAGTAGGCAGGGGTACCCCTACGAGCAGTACTTC
17	TRBV4-3	-	TRBD1	TRBJ2-7	CASSQDPPDRTQYEQYF	TGCGCCAGCAGCCAAGATCCCCCGGACAGGACCCAATACGAGCAGTACTTC
16	TRBV24-1	-	TRBD1	TRBJ1-5	CATSDPRQGSNQPQHF	TGTGCCACCAGTGATCCCAGACAGGGCAGCAATCAGCCCCAGCATTTT
18	TRBV7-3	once	-	TRBJ2-3	CASSLFSPRGPSTDTQYF	TGTGCCAGCAGCTTATTTTCCCCGCGGGGCCCTAGCACAGATACGCAGTATTTT
16	TRBV10-3	-	-	TRBJ1-5	CAISESSGANNQPQHF	TGTGCCATCAGTGAGTCGTCAGGGGCCAACAATCAGCCCCAGCATTTT
15	TRBV2	-	-	TRBJ2-5	CASSYAGAAQETQYF	TGTGCCAGCAGTTATGCAGGGGCGGCACAAGAGACCCAGTACTTC
17	TRBV24-1	-	TRBD1	TRBJ1-1	CATSDRAGGGMNTEAFF	TGTGCCACCAGTGATAGGGCAGGGGGTGGAATGAACACTGAAGCTTTCTTT
18	TRBV6-1	-	-	TRBJ1-5	CASSEGGLDFLGGQPQHF	TGTGCCAGCAGTGAAGGTGGCCTCGATTTTCTGGGGGGACAGCCCCAGCATTTT
15	TRBV18	-	-	TRBJ1-3	CASSPPGAYGNTIYF	TGTGCCAGCTCACCACCAGGGGCTTATGGAAACACCATATATTTT
13	TRBV28	once	-	TRBJ1-1	CASSLPLSTEAFF	TGTGCCAGCAGTTTACCCCTAAGCACTGAAGCTTTCTTT
14	TRBV5-1	-	-	TRBJ2-3	CASSLGTGPDTQYF	TGCGCCAGCAGCTTGGGCACAGGGCCAGATACGCAGTATTTT
13	TRBV24-1	once	TRBD1	TRBJ2-3	CATKGQGTDTQYF	TGTGCCACCAAGGGACAGGGCACAGATACGCAGTATTTT
15	TRBV7-8	once	-	TRBJ2-1	CASSLILGGDNEQFF	TGTGCCAGCAGCTTAATCCTAGGAGGGGACAATGAGCAGTTCTTC
14	TRBV5-1	-	-	TRBJ2-7	CASSPGGQSYEQYF	TGCGCCAGCAGCCCTGGAGGACAGTCCTACGAGCAGTACTTC
14	TRBV28	once	TRBD1	TRBJ1-2	CASSLPGTVYGYTF	TGTGCCAGCAGTTTGCCTGGGACAGTCTATGGCTACACCTTC
13	TRBV28	-	TRBD1	TRBJ1-1	CASGTGVRTEAFF	TGTGCCTCGGGGACAGGGGTAAGAACTGAAGCTTTCTTT
14	TRBV6-1	-	TRBD1	TRBJ2-7	CASSDDRGLAEQYF	TGTGCCAGCAGTGATGACAGGGGTCTGGCCGAGCAGTACTTC
15	TRBV30	-	TRBD1	TRBJ1-1	CAWSAVGGVDTEAFF	TGTGCCTGGAGCGCCGTAGGGGGCGTTGACACTGAAGCTTTCTTT
14	TRBV6-1	-	-	TRBJ2-7	CASSDLGLTYEQYF	TGTGCCAGCAGTGATCTGGGGCTGACCTACGAGCAGTACTTC
14	TRBV6-2/TRBV6-3	-	TRBD1	TRBJ2-7	CASSLQGANYEQYF	TGTGCCAGCAGCCTACAGGGGGCAAACTACGAGCAGTACTTC
13	TRBV27	few	-	TRBJ2-7	CASSGGLGVEQYF	TGTGCCAGCAGCGGAGGATTGGGCGTCGAGCAGTACTTC
14	TRBV4-1	-	-	TRBJ2-1	CASSQDGGGGEQFF	TGCGCCAGCAGCCAAGACGGGGGTGGAGGTGAGCAGTTCTTC
15	TRBV28	few	TRBD1	TRBJ1-4	CASSTRQGLNEKLFF	TGTGCCAGCAGCACAAGACAGGGCCTTAATGAAAAACTGTTTTTT
12	TRBV10-3	-	-	TRBJ2-7	CAISENGYEQYF	TGTGCCATCAGTGAAAACGGCTACGAGCAGTACTTC
12	TRBV5-6	-	-	TRBJ2-1	CASSFNYNEQFF	TGTGCCAGCAGCTTCAACTACAATGAGCAGTTCTTC
16	TRBV5-5	-	TRBD2	TRBJ2-7	CASSRQGLAGVGEQYF	TGTGCCAGCAGCCGCCAGGGACTAGCGGGAGTAGGCGAGCAGTACTTC
16	TRBV19	-	-	TRBJ1-6	CASSQVLRSYNSPLHF	TGTGCCAGTAGCCAGGTCCTGAGATCCTATAATTCACCCCTCCACTTT
14	TRBV6-5	-	TRBD1	TRBJ1-2	CASSPGQPIYGYTF	TGTGCCAGCAGTCCGGGACAGCCAATCTATGGCTACACCTTC
15	TRBV30	-	TRBD1	TRBJ2-3	CAWRRGRGRRDTQYF	TGTGCCTGGAGGCGGGGCAGGGGGCGCCGAGATACGCAGTATTTT
17	TRBV27	-	TRBD1	TRBJ1-2	CASSLGHRGLGLRGYTF	TGTGCCAGCAGTTTAGGCCACAGGGGGCTAGGCTTGAGAGGCTACACCTTC
18	TRBV2	-	TRBD1	TRBJ2-2	CASARTPGGQVGTGELFF	TGTGCCAGCGCCCGTACCCCAGGAGGACAGGTGGGGACCGGGGAGCTGTTTTTT
16	TRBV27	-	-	TRBJ2-5	CASSLYGGAGATTQYF	TGTGCCAGCAGTTTATATGGTGGGGCAGGCGCCACGACCCAGTACTTC
18	TRBV4-3	-	-	TRBJ2-3	CASSQDGTPVRSTDTQYF	TGCGCCAGCAGCCAAGATGGTACGCCGGTTAGAAGCACAGATACGCAGTATTTT
16	TRBV11-2	-	TRBD1	TRBJ2-3	CASSPRFAGGSDTQYF	TGTGCCAGCAGCCCCCGGTTTGCAGGGGGTTCAGATACGCAGTATTTT
13	TRBV6-6	once	-	TRBJ1-1	CASSRDKNTEAFF	TGTGCCAGCAGCCGGGACAAAAACACTGAAGCTTTCTTT
17	TRBV6-2/TRBV6-3	-	-	TRBJ2-5	CASSYGPTRNTQETQYF	TGTGCCAGCAGTTACGGGCCGACCCGTAATACCCAAGAGACCCAGTACTTC
17	TRBV4-2	-	-	TRBJ1-4	CASSQDQSTGFNEKLFF	TGTGCCAGCAGCCAAGATCAATCAACAGGGTTTAATGAAAAACTGTTTTTT
13	TRBV5-1	-	-	TRBJ1-2	CASSLQDNYGYTF	TGCGCCAGCAGCTTACAGGATAACTATGGCTACACCTTC
15	TRBV24-1	-	TRBD1	TRBJ2-7	CATSDPRQGASEQYF	TGTGCCACCAGTGACCCCCGCCAGGGGGCGAGCGAGCAGTACTTC
16	TRBV19	-	-	TRBJ2-2	CASSEYPTRHAGELFF	TGTGCCAGTAGTGAATACCCGACACGGCACGCCGGGGAGCTGTTTTTT
13	TRBV6-2/TRBV6-3	-	-	TRBJ1-1	CASSRDSYTEAFF	TGTGCCAGCAGCCGAGACTCCTACACTGAAGCTTTCTTT
15	TRBV28	-	-	TRBJ1-2	CASSSATGFHYGYTF	TGTGCCAGCAGTTCCGCCACAGGATTCCACTATGGCTACACCTTC
13	TRBV29-1	-	TRBD1	TRBJ1-4	CSVGPGTGEKLFF	TGCAGCGTTGGACCCGGGACAGGCGAAAAACTGTTTTTT
13	TRBV4-3	-	-	TRBJ2-3	CASSRGSTDTQYF	TGCGCCAGCAGTCGGGGGAGCACAGATACGCAGTATTTT
14	TRBV7-2	-	-	TRBJ2-7	CASSLTPSSGEQYF	TGTGCCAGCAGCTTAACCCCCTCCTCGGGCGAGCAGTACTTC